The next 26 T cell receptor beta chains were all read from a single sample in a study of blood T cells in healthy people across ages. Primed by a sample-barcoded 5' primer and a J-beta primer mix, a second PCR proceeded for about 6 to 11 cycles. TCRdb reprocessed the 5' RACE reads via MiXCR and lists one record per CDR3 protein. Here the sample spans 1.5 million to 1.9 million distinct CDR3 sequences, less than 45% being singletons. Sequenced sample: blood. The receptors were sampled from a woman aged 18-29 years in good health.

The chain joins TRBV4-3 to TRBJ2-2; 9 bases fit TRBD2. The CDR3 has 16 residues. The germline V gene has CDR1 LGHNA and CDR2 YSLEER. The V gene end was trimmed by 1 base and the J gene end by 3 bases; junction bases not matched to a gene: 3. As DNA, the CDR3 is TGCGCCAGCAGCCAAGCGGAGCGGGGGGACACCGGGGAGCTGTTTTTT. Protein product: CASSQAERGDTGELFF.

The chain couples TRBV5-1 to TRBJ1-6; D not certain. The CDR3 totals 15 residues. The germline CDR1 and CDR2 sequences are SGHRS and YFSETQ. Deletions cut 4 bases from V and 7 bases from J, with 15 bases between. CDR3 DNA: TGCGCCAGCAGCGCCTTCGGGCAGGAGAATTCACCCCTCCACTTT. Translation: CASSAFGQENSPLHF.

Here the CDR3 reads CSAPGRANYGYTF. The CDR3, as DNA: TGCAGTGCCCCGGGAAGGGCGAACTATGGCTACACCTTC. V gene TRBV20-1 combines with J gene TRBJ1-2; unclear D gene. There are 13 residues in the CDR3. The V gene lost 6 bases and the J gene lost 2 bases, with 13 bases spanning the gap. Germline CDR1 DFQATT, CDR2 SNEGSKA (reference sequence).

This clonotype was seen more than once but under ten times. Germline and junction disagree at one end, which may indicate a read error. The chain links TRBV5-1 to TRBJ2-3, with 11 positions matching TRBD2. The CDR3 is made up of 17 amino acids. The germline V gene has CDR1 SGHRS and CDR2 YFSETQ. In nucleotides, the CDR3 is TGTGCCAGCAGCTTGAGATTAGCGGGGGGGCCGACAGATACGCAGTATTTT. Translated, it gives CASSLRLAGGPTDTQYF.

V and J are TRBV6-2 or TRBV6-3 and TRBJ2-1; no clear D gene. The V gene's germline CDR1 is MNHEY and CDR2 SVGEGT. Trimming cost V 6 bases and J 0 bases, with 15 bases left between them. CDR3 length equals 16 residues. This CDR3 reads CASRRTGARSYNEQFF. In nucleotides, the CDR3 is TGTGCCAGCAGACGCACTGGCGCCCGCTCCTACAATGAGCAGTTCTTC.

Only a few counts were recorded for this clonotype. The chain joins TRBV29-1 to TRBJ1-2; a weak D match, TRBD1 (5 bases). V was clipped by 3 bases and J by 8 bases, with 19 bases between them. The CDR3 runs 14 residues. Germline CDR1 reads SQVTM; CDR2 reads ANQGSEA. CDR3 loop: CSVDNRLSPQGYTF. In nucleotides, the CDR3 is TGCAGCGTTGACAACAGGCTCTCACCTCAAGGCTACACCTTC.

This sequence joins TRBV4-1 and TRBJ1-1; D is unresolved. V was shortened by 4 bases and J by 5 bases, with 11 bases between the two germline ends. The CDR3 has 13 amino acids. The germline V gene encodes CDR1 MGHRA and CDR2 YSYEKL. The CDR3 sequence is CASSRLSGTEAFF. Written as DNA, the CDR3 is TGCGCCAGCAGCCGGCTTAGCGGGACTGAAGCTTTCTTT.

The chain links TRBV6-2 or TRBV6-3 to TRBJ1-1; the D gene is possibly TRBD1 (6 bases). The CDR3 length is 15 residues. Germline-derived CDR1 and CDR2 are MNHEY and SVGEGT. The V gene lost 5 bases and the J gene lost 5 bases, with 18 bases spanning the gap. As DNA, the CDR3 is TGTGCCAGCAGTGCCCGATGGGGGGCTCGAACTGAAGCTTTCTTT. Protein: CASSARWGARTEAFF.

The table lists this clonotype with a few counts. The V gene is TRBV19, the J gene TRBJ2-1; the D is unclear. Trimming took 3 bases from V and 6 from J, leaving 3 bases between them. The CDR3 is 11 residues long. Germline V gives CDR1 LNHDA, CDR2 SQIVND (reference sequence). The CDR3 reads CASSISNEQFF. The CDR3 DNA reads as TGTGCCAGTAGTATCTCCAATGAGCAGTTCTTC.

This clonotype was seen a few times. J is TRBJ1-4 and V is TRBV20-1; the match to TRBD1 covers 7 bases. This CDR3 has 14 amino acids. V was clipped by 6 bases and J by 3 bases; unmatched bases: 7. Germline loops: CDR1 DFQATT, CDR2 SNEGSKA (reference sequence). CDR3 residues: CSAKTGDANEKLFF. For the CDR3, the DNA is TGCAGTGCAAAAACAGGGGACGCTAATGAAAAACTGTTTTTT.

The chain recombines TRBV7-2 with TRBJ2-1; 7 nucleotides agree with TRBD2. This CDR3 comprises 13 residues. Germline V gene sequence: CDR1 SGHTA, CDR2 FQGNSA. With 0 bases clipped from V and 13 bases from J, the junction kept 6 bases outside the gene matches. CDR3 bases: TGTGCCAGCAGCTTAGCGGGAGGGCATTTACAGTTCTTC. This translates into CASSLAGGHLQFF.

This clonotype was seen only a few times. CDR3 nucleotide sequence: TGCGCCAGCAGCCAAGATCTCTACACGATGTCCTACAATGAGCAGTTCTTC. It yields the protein CASSQDLYTMSYNEQFF. V and J are TRBV4-1 and TRBJ2-1; D is unresolved. Trimming cost V 0 bases and J 1 base, with 13 bases left between them. Germline loops: CDR1 MGHRA, CDR2 YSYEKL. The CDR3 extends over 17 amino acids.

The table lists this clonotype with a few counts. The chain links TRBV6-4 to TRBJ2-1; TRBD2 might be the D (6 bases). Germline lookup yields CDR1 MRHNA and CDR2 SNTAGT. CDR3 length: 12 amino acids. The germline V and J ends were trimmed by 2 bases and 10 bases, with 9 bases remaining between them. The CDR3 sequence: CASSDDAGEQFF. CDR3 coding DNA: TGTGCCAGCAGTGACGACGCGGGAGAGCAGTTCTTC.

V gene TRBV20-1 combines with J gene TRBJ2-3; perhaps TRBD2 as D (5 bases). The V end was cut by 6 bases, the J end by 1 base, with 14 bases between. The CDR3 loop spans 14 amino acids. CDR1 is DFQATT and CDR2 is SNEGSKA in the germline V gene (reference sequence). The CDR3 DNA is TGCAGTGCCGCTGAGGGTCAAGGCACAGATACGCAGTATTTT. It codes for CSAAEGQGTDTQYF.

The chain couples TRBV29-1 to TRBJ2-1; D might be TRBD1 (6 bases). Germline assignment: CDR1 SQVTM and CDR2 ANQGSEA. V was pared by 7 bases and J by 9 bases, with 19 bases between. This CDR3 contains 13 residues. In DNA, the CDR3 is TGCAGCGGCGGAAACGCGTTAGGGGGTGAGCAGTTCTTC. It codes for CSGGNALGGEQFF.

Of note for this clonotype: Being one base from a much bigger clone, this may be a read error. The rearrangement joins TRBV15 to TRBJ2-3; tentatively, D is TRBD2 (5 bases). The CDR3 contains 15 residues. Germline V CDR1 and CDR2: LNHNV, YYDKDF (reference sequence). Deletions cut 3 bases from V and 9 bases from J, with 19 bases between. This CDR3 is CATSRIRAPGETQYF. In nucleotides, the CDR3 is TGTGCCACCAGCAGGATACGGGCCCCTGGGGAGACGCAGTATTTT.

CDR3 in DNA: TGTGCCAGCAGCGTAGACGTAGCGGGAACCTACGAGCAGTACTTC. Residues: CASSVDVAGTYEQYF. This chain joins TRBV9 and TRBJ2-7, with TRBD2 matching 8 bases. V was pared by 0 bases and J by 2 bases, with 4 bases of the junction left unmatched. CDR3 length: 15 residues. Germline V gives CDR1 SGDLS, CDR2 YYNGEE.

This clonotype was counted only a few times. V and J are TRBV7-2 and TRBJ2-5; TRBD2 matches at 9 bases. V shed 5 bases, J shed 2 bases, and the junction held 3 bases outside the gene matches. Germline V gene lookup returns CDR1 SGHTA and CDR2 FQGNSA. The CDR3 has 14 residues. CDR3 sequence: CASSALAGQETQYF. DNA of the CDR3: TGTGCCAGCAGCGCGCTAGCGGGGCAAGAGACCCAGTACTTC.

This rearrangement joins TRBV2 to TRBJ2-5; D unresolved. The assigned J gene may be wrong: the sequence end matches TRBJ2-7 better. Germline assignment: CDR1 SNHLY and CDR2 FYNNEI. The CDR3 spans 13 residues. In nucleotides, the CDR3 is TGTGCCAGCAGTGCGGACGGTTACTCCGAGCAGTACTTC. It translates to CASSADGYSEQYF.

Regarding this clonotype: One end of the junction varies from germline; a read error may be responsible. This chain joins TRBV6-6 and TRBJ1-2; maybe TRBD1 (5 bases). Germline CDR1 and CDR2: MNHNY and SVGAGI (reference sequence). The CDR3 extends over 13 amino acids. Here the CDR3 reads CVSSYGQGVGYTF. As DNA, the CDR3 is TGTGTCAGCAGTTACGGGCAGGGTGTGGGCTACACCTTC.

The genes are TRBV15 and TRBJ1-1; a weak D match, TRBD1 (5 bases). V lost 2 bases and J 6 bases, leaving 16 bases between the germline ends. This CDR3 has 15 amino acids. Germline lookup yields CDR1 LNHNV and CDR2 YYDKDF (reference sequence). CDR3 sequence reads: CATSRPREMGPEAFF. CDR3 bases: TGTGCCACCAGCAGACCCAGGGAGATGGGCCCTGAAGCTTTCTTT.

The chain employs TRBV7-2 and TRBJ1-1; D remains ambiguous. The CDR3 spans 16 residues. Trimming took off 3 bases at V and 5 bases at J, with 19 bases between the two ends. Germline loops: CDR1 SGHTA, CDR2 FQGNSA. Here the CDR3 DNA reads TGTGCCAGCAGCTTTCTGATCCTCCATGAAAGAACTGAAGCTTTCTTT. As protein: CASSFLILHERTEAFF.

V and J are TRBV6-1 and TRBJ1-2; no definite D call. V was trimmed by 2 bases and J by 10 bases, leaving 8 bases between them. In germline, CDR1 is MNHNS, CDR2 SASEGT. The length of the CDR3 is 11 residues. As DNA, the CDR3 is TGTGCCAGCAGTGAACTAAGTGCCTACACCTTC. It translates to CASSELSAYTF.

CDR3 amino acids: CAIERGPYNEQFF. The CDR3 coding sequence is TGTGCCATTGAGCGGGGCCCCTACAATGAGCAGTTCTTC. The J gene is TRBJ2-1, the V gene TRBV28, with TRBD2 matching 7 bases. Trimming at V came to 10 bases and at J to 2 bases, leaving 5 bases not matched to a gene. CDR1 and CDR2 from the germline V gene are MDHEN and SYDVKM. The CDR3 totals 13 residues. Full variable domain (rest looked up from reference TRBV28 and TRBJ2-1): DVKVTQSSRYLVKRTGEKVFLECVQDMDHENMFWYRQDPGLGLRLIYFSYDVKMKEKGDIPEGYSVSREKKERFSLILESASTNQTSMYLCAIERGPYNEQFFGPGTRLTVL.

This clonotype appeared a few times. The chain couples TRBV7-2 to TRBJ2-1, with 8 bases aligning to TRBD2. The CDR3 runs 13 residues. Unmatched junction bases numbered 5, after V lost 0 bases and J lost 13 bases. The germline gives CDR1 SGHTA, CDR2 FQGNSA. The CDR3 here is CASSLATSGFQFF. The CDR3, as DNA: TGTGCCAGCAGCTTAGCCACTAGCGGCTTTCAGTTCTTC.

For the CDR3, the DNA is TGCAGTGCTAGAGGCCCTACCATCGAAGCCAAAAACATTCAGTACTTC. It encodes CSARGPTIEAKNIQYF. The rearrangement links TRBV20-1 to TRBJ2-4; D not resolved. The CDR3 runs to 16 residues. Deletions cut 1 base from V and 0 bases from J, with 13 bases between. Germline CDR1 and CDR2: DFQATT and SNEGSKA (reference sequence).